Each of the 21 T cell receptor beta chains below was sequenced from the same sample in a study of spatial heterogeneity in lung cancer. The study, taken as a whole, reports: The study found that expanded intratumoral alpha and beta TCR counts tracked tumor mutation counts.

TCRdb itself ran the 5' RACE reads through MiXCR, one entry per CDR3 protein. Among roughly 9,700 distinct CDR3 sequences listed, about 9% were seen once. These TCRs are of unknown antigen specificity. The time point here: sample taken at primary tumor resection. The sample was lung tumor tissue, taken at surgery. These receptor sequences come from a female donor with early-stage non-small cell lung cancer.

The count of this clonotype is one. The conserved closing phenylalanine or tryptophan is absent in this CDR3, likely reflecting a read error. The rearrangement uses TRBV18 and TRBJ2-3; possible D gene TRBD2, 7 bases. Between the trimmed V and J ends, which lost 3 bases and 2 bases, there was a span of 12 bases. The germline V gene encodes CDR1 KGHSH and CDR2 LQKENI. The CDR3 contains 15 residues. The DNA for the CDR3 is TGTGCCAGCTCACCGGGGGGGGCCTTCACAGATACGCAGTATTAT. Its translation: CASSPGGAFTDTQYY.

This clonotype is deemed medium-sized. The genes are TRBV7-2 and TRBJ1-2, with D uncertain. The V gene's germline CDR1 is SGHTA and CDR2 FQGNSA. Trimming left V 5 bases short and J 8 bases short, with 15 bases between. The length of the CDR3 is 13 residues. CDR3 residues: CASSPLLQRGYTF. The DNA of the CDR3 is TGTGCCAGCAGCCCCCTCCTACAGAGAGGCTACACCTTC.

At least ten counts were recorded for this clonotype. This chain links TRBV9 with TRBJ2-5; D unclear. The CDR3 totals 15 residues. Deletions cut 0 bases from V and 1 base from J, with 10 bases between. Germline V gene lookup returns CDR1 SGDLS and CDR2 YYNGEE. This CDR3 is CASSVALGIQETQYF. Here the CDR3 DNA reads TGTGCCAGCAGCGTAGCTCTAGGGATCCAAGAGACCCAGTACTTC.

The genes are TRBV19 and TRBJ2-5; 11 bases are shared with TRBD2. The germline CDR1 and CDR2 sequences are LNHDA and SQIVND (reference sequence). V gave up 2 bases and J gave up 4 bases; unmatched junction bases: 3. The CDR3 covers 15 residues. Here the CDR3 reads CASSIIAGGLETQYF. The CDR3 region has the DNA TGTGCCAGTAGTATAATAGCGGGGGGGCTAGAGACCCAGTACTTC.

This chain connects TRBV30 to TRBJ2-5; D ambiguous. V lost 4 bases and J 1 base, leaving 16 bases between the germline ends. This CDR3 has 15 amino acids. CDR1 is GTSNPN and CDR2 is SVGIG in the germline V gene (reference sequence). The CDR3 coding sequence is TGTGCCTGGACCGGAATCGGACGGCTCCAAGAGACCCAGTACTTC. It specifies CAWTGIGRLQETQYF.

This clonotype was recorded a few times. The genes are TRBV5-6 and TRBJ2-7; a weak D match, TRBD2 (5 bases). V shed 2 bases and J shed 4 bases, with 7 bases lying between them. Germline loops: CDR1 SGHDT, CDR2 YYEEEE. CDR3 length: 12 residues. The CDR3 loop is CASSLRGYEQYF. In DNA form, the CDR3 reads TGTGCCAGCAGCTTAAGAGGGTACGAGCAGTACTTC.

Ten or more counts support this clonotype. The chain joins TRBV5-1 to TRBJ1-4; D perhaps matches TRBD1 (5 bases). Per germline, CDR1 SGHRS and CDR2 YFSETQ. CDR3 length equals 15 residues. V was trimmed by 0 bases and J by 3 bases, leaving 9 bases between them. CDR3 residues: CASSLASTANEKLFF. Written as DNA, the CDR3 is TGCGCCAGCAGCTTGGCCTCGACAGCTAATGAAAAACTGTTTTTT. The full variable domain, rest sourced from reference TRBV5-1 and TRBJ1-4, is KAGVTQTPRYLIKTRGQQVTLSCSPISGHRSVSWYQQTPGQGLQFLFEYFSETQRNKGNFPGRFSGRQFSNSRSEMNVSTLELGDSALYLCASSLASTANEKLFFGSGTQLSVL.

There are many counts of this clonotype. This sequence joins TRBV28 and TRBJ2-3; D unresolved. There are 14 residues in the CDR3. V lost 2 bases, J lost 0 bases, and 6 bases lay in between. Germline-derived CDR1 and CDR2 are MDHEN and SYDVKM. The CDR3 protein is CASSLLESTDTQYF. The CDR3 nucleotides are TGTGCCAGCAGTTTACTAGAAAGCACAGATACGCAGTATTTT.

There are many counts of this clonotype. The chain links TRBV6-2 or TRBV6-3 to TRBJ1-5; 7 nucleotides line up with TRBD1. V dropped 5 bases and J dropped 1; count of bases not matched to a gene: 8. The germline V gene has CDR1 MNHEY and CDR2 SVGEGT. This CDR3 is built from 16 residues. Here the CDR3 reads CASSRSQGQSNQPQHF. Written as DNA, the CDR3 is TGTGCCAGCAGTAGAAGCCAGGGACAGAGCAATCAGCCCCAGCATTTT.

This clonotype turned up a few times. V is TRBV28 and J is TRBJ1-2, with unresolved D. Germline assignment: CDR1 MDHEN and CDR2 SYDVKM. V was pared by 6 bases and J by 4 bases, with 9 bases between. This CDR3 spans 12 amino acids. This CDR3 reads CASSTVLYGYTF. The CDR3 DNA reads TGTGCCAGCAGCACAGTACTCTATGGCTACACCTTC.

This clonotype is labeled as medium-sized. J is TRBJ2-7 and V is TRBV27, with 8 bases matching TRBD1. The CDR3 is made up of 15 amino acids. Trimming removed 5 bases from V and 1 base from J; junction bases left unmatched: 7. In germline, CDR1 is MNHEY, CDR2 SMNVEV (reference sequence). DNA for the CDR3: TGTGCCAGCAGTCGACAGGGGATTGGGTCCTACGAGCAGTACTTC. Its protein product is CASSRQGIGSYEQYF.

This clonotype qualifies as medium-sized (0.01 to 0.1%). The chain is built from TRBV10-1 and TRBJ1-2, with D possibly being TRBD1 (6 bases). The V end was cut by 2 bases, the J end by 3 bases, with 10 bases between. Germline V lookup: CDR1 WNHNN, CDR2 SYGVQD (reference sequence). The CDR3 contains 14 residues. The CDR3 DNA is TGCGCCAGCAGTGAGAGGGACACTGACTATGGCTACACCTTC. It codes for CASSERDTDYGYTF.

CDR3 DNA sequence: TGTGCCAGCAGCTTAGAGGGAGGGCCGCAAAGGGAGCAGTACTTC. This codes for CASSLEGGPQREQYF. The gene calls are TRBV7-2 and TRBJ2-7; 7 nucleotides line up with TRBD2. Germline V gene lookup returns CDR1 SGHTA and CDR2 FQGNSA. There are 15 residues in the CDR3. Trimming removed 1 base from V and 7 bases from J; junction bases left unmatched: 10. Complete variable domain (other parts from reference TRBV7-2 and TRBJ2-7): GAGVSQSPSNKVTEKGKDVELRCDPISGHTALYWYRQSLGQGLEFLIYFQGNSAPDKSGLPSDRFSAERTGGSVSTLTIQRTQQEDSAVYLCASSLEGGPQREQYFGPGTRLTVT.

The sample holds many counts of this clonotype. CDR3 protein: CASSLGARTDTQYF. DNA for the CDR3: TGTGCCAGCAGCTTAGGGGCGCGCACAGATACGCAGTATTTT. This chain joins TRBV7-2 and TRBJ2-3; no definite D call. Germline CDR1 SGHTA, CDR2 FQGNSA. V was shortened by 1 base and J by 1 base, with 6 bases between the two germline ends. The CDR3 sequence is 14 residues long.

This clonotype has at least ten counts. This chain uses TRBV29-1 with TRBJ2-7; weak D call: TRBD1 (6 bases). Trimming left V 4 bases short and J 2 bases short, with 15 bases between. CDR1 and CDR2 (germline): SQVTM, ANQGSEA. The CDR3 is 14 amino acids. The CDR3 nucleotides read TGCAGCGTTGGGTCCTTTGGGACAACCTACGAGCAGTACTTC. It specifies CSVGSFGTTYEQYF.

This clonotype was seen at least ten times. The chain is built from TRBV7-9 and TRBJ2-7; D remains unclear. V was pared by 0 bases and J by 7 bases, with 7 bases between. Looked up from germline, CDR1 is SEHNR and CDR2 is FQNEAQ (reference sequence). This CDR3 is 12 amino acids long. CDR3 DNA: TGTGCCAGCAGCTTAGCGAGTGTTGAGCAGTACTTC. Protein sequence: CASSLASVEQYF.

By proportion, this clonotype is large (0.1 to 1%). The J gene is TRBJ2-3, the V gene TRBV4-3; tentative D call: TRBD1 (6 bases). The CDR3 totals 13 residues. The ends were cut back, 3 bases at V and 5 bases at J, with 9 bases in the middle. Germline V CDR1 and CDR2: LGHNA, YSLEER. CDR3 sequence: CASSHFRGDTQYF. CDR3 in DNA: TGCGCCAGCAGCCACTTCAGGGGAGATACGCAGTATTTT.

This clonotype showed up many times. The CDR3: CASSLAAGEYNSPLHF. The DNA for the CDR3 is TGCGCCAGCAGCTTGGCCGCAGGGGAGTATAATTCACCCCTCCACTTT. The genes are TRBV5-1 and TRBJ1-6, with D possibly TRBD1 on 6 matching bases. Germline CDR1 and CDR2: SGHRS and YFSETQ. V was pared by 0 bases and J by 4 bases, with 11 bases between. There are 16 residues in the CDR3.

J is TRBJ2-7 and V is TRBV9; 7 bases map to TRBD2. Germline V gene sequence: CDR1 SGDLS, CDR2 YYNGEE. The J segment lost 4 bases and the V segment lost 4 bases, leaving 5 bases of the junction unmatched. The CDR3 loop spans 13 amino acids. CDR3 protein: CASSPGLVYEQYF. The CDR3 DNA reads TGTGCCAGCAGCCCCGGACTAGTTTACGAGCAGTACTTC.

This clonotype has a handful of counts. The V gene is TRBV2, the J gene TRBJ1-5, with 8 nucleotides matching TRBD1. Germline assignment: CDR1 SNHLY and CDR2 FYNNEI. Trimming at V came to 3 bases and at J to 6 bases, leaving 7 bases not matched to a gene. This CDR3 has 15 amino acids. DNA for the CDR3: TGTGCCAGCAGTGATGCAGGGGGCGAGAGTCAGCCCCAGCATTTT. Amino acid sequence: CASSDAGGESQPQHF.

In this sample, this clonotype is medium-sized. This chain joins TRBV14 and TRBJ2-3; no clear D gene. V shed 6 bases and J shed 3 bases, with 13 bases lying between them. There are 14 residues in the CDR3. Germline-derived CDR1 and CDR2 are SGHDN and FVKESK. The DNA of the CDR3 is TGTGCCAGCAGTCGACTGGGCAGTACAGATACGCAGTATTTT. Protein sequence: CASSRLGSTDTQYF.